The T cell receptor beta chain under discussion was sequenced for a study of CXCR3-negative and CXCR3-positive naive CD8 T cells. Looking at the study overall: Per-library TRB read counts averaged about 1.5 +/- 0.3 million, adding up to about 150 million in total.

Germline CDR1 MDHEN, CDR2 SYDVKM. The CDR3 length is 15 residues. Libraries were UMI-labeled 5' RACE TRB cDNA. TCRdb reprocessed the 5' RACE reads, keeping one entry per CDR3 protein, no DNA. This listing includes around 34,000 distinct CDR3 sequences. Study-wide findings and caveats: Most assays used freshly isolated PBMCs, as cryopreservation partially reduced CXCR3. Memory, not naive, CXCR3-negative and CXCR3-positive cells differed in TRBV-TRBJ usage. The authors found comparable surface CD5 between naive subsets and inferred TCR strength from TRB CDR3 properties.

To note about this clonotype: The antigen remains unidentified.

The receptor's source is a human donor in good health. Some clones in this sample may be carry-over from other donors' samples. The chain combines TRBV28 with TRBJ1-2; lacking DNA, the TRBD1 call made by TCRdb goes unchecked. The specimen was memory CD8+ T cells from blood. CDR3 sequence reads: CASSFFGQNRYGYTF.